The following is a T cell receptor beta chain sequence with its context. This CDR3 contains 19 residues. V was pared by 0 bases and J by 0 bases, with 17 bases between. CDR1 LNHNV and CDR2 YYDKDF come from the germline V gene (reference sequence). TCRdb re-called the RT-PCR reads with MiXCR, one entry per CDR3 protein. The sample shows more than 550,000 distinct CDR3 sequences, approximately 15% of them seen only once. Sequencing input: memory CD4+ T cells from blood. This clonotype was obtained from a female donor in good health, serving as a healthy control. The chain joins TRBV15 to TRBJ2-2, with D perhaps given as TRBD1 or TRBD2 (6 bases each). In DNA, the CDR3 is TGTGCCACCAGCAGAGATCATCGGGGGCCTGAAACGAACACCGGGGAGCTGTTTTTT. Protein product: CATSRDHRGPETNTGELFF. Supplemented by reference TRBV15 and TRBJ2-2, the full variable domain reads DAMVIQNPRYQVTQFGKPVTLSCSQTLNHNVMYWYQQKSSQAPKLLFHYYDKDFNNEADTPDNFQSRRPNTSFCFLDIRSPGLGDTAMYLCATSRDHRGPETNTGELFFGEGSRLTVL.